Below, one T cell receptor (beta chain) is given with its context. The CDR3 has 16 amino acids. Germline lookup yields CDR1 MNHEY and CDR2 SVGAGI. The V end was cut by 2 bases, the J end by 1 base, with 14 bases between. One Seattle source followed patients from active infection through their disease course. This specimen belongs to a study of blood T cell repertoires in COVID-19. Clones were read by immunoSEQ multiplex PCR, and TCRdb kept only the in-frame ones, dropping some. The sample contains approximately 300,000 clones, 75% to 95% of which appear only once. The J gene is TRBJ1-1, the V gene TRBV6-5; D may be TRBD1 (5 bases). Sequences were obtained from peripheral blood. The TCR originated in a woman aged 25 to 39 with COVID-19, enrolled during active disease. CDR3 sequence: CASSYGTRVGNTEAFF. CDR3 nucleotide sequence: TGTGCCAGCAGTTACGGGACTCGGGTGGGGAACACTGAAGCTTTCTTT.